This is a list of T cell receptor beta chains from one sample in a study of molecular identifiers for immune sequencing clone quantification. TCRdb re-analysed the PCR reads in MiXCR, keeping a single row per CDR3 protein. Among about half a million distinct CDR3 sequences listed, roughly 26% were seen once. The sequenced sample was naive CD8+ T cells from blood, with Jurkat cell RNA spiked in. The receptors stem from a human donor in good health. Some libraries in this study had Jurkat cell RNA spiked in. CDR3s leave out the opening cysteine and the closing phenylalanine or tryptophan. Size is stated for part of the rows, as once, few or many counts, or as a class when the clone is expanded.

clone_size,v_call,j_call,cdr3_aa
many,TRBV7-9,TRBJ2-7,ASSLVPRDHEQY
few,TRBV6-5,TRBJ1-1,ASSYSAAGYTEAF
few,TRBV5-6,TRBJ2-1,ASSFPTGPIPHGQF
many,TRBV11-2,TRBJ2-3,ASSTGGITDTQY
NA,TRBV12-3/TRBV12-4,TRBJ2-5,DGNRQGTETQY
few,TRBV4-1,TRBJ2-5,ASSQDSPQTQY
few,TRBV12-3/TRBV12-4,TRBJ1-6,ASSLAINTNSPLH
NA,TRBV5-4,TRBJ2-7,ASSLAVAGGLYEQY
many,TRBV29-1,TRBJ2-5,SVEGGAGQETQY
few,TRBV20-1,TRBJ2-3,SARGDVKY
NA,TRBV7-6,TRBJ2-2,ASSLVTGRTGELF
few,TRBV10-3,TRBJ2-2,AISPDSGELF
few,TRBV2,TRBJ2-1,ASSGTSGSNEQF
NA,TRBV7-3,TRBJ2-3,ASSVETSGRRTDTQY
NA,TRBV19,TRBJ2-2,ASGWGSGELF
NA,TRBV2,TRBJ2-7,ASSEGQPGNIYEQY
NA,TRBV7-9,TRBJ1-6,ASSPNTVYNSPLH
few,TRBV6-6,TRBJ2-3,ASSKGTGNLRTQY
NA,TRBV2,TRBJ2-7,ASSEVETLSYEQY
NA,TRBV4-2,TRBJ2-3,ASSQKAGGVTQY
NA,TRBV6-6,TRBJ2-1,ASSETASGSYGEQF
NA,TRBV12-3/TRBV12-4,TRBJ2-3,ASSSGLLTDTQY
few,TRBV14,TRBJ1-1,ASSQGGKNTEAF
few,TRBV4-3,TRBJ1-4,ASSQDDMRGLTNEKLF
NA,TRBV20-1,TRBJ2-5,SARDLFRAGVEKETQY
few,TRBV7-3,TRBJ2-5,ASSTGLQETQY
NA,TRBV5-1,TRBJ1-1,ASSFSPGGGNAEAF
NA,TRBV12-3/TRBV12-4,TRBJ1-4,ASSFSTGGEKLF
NA,TRBV29-1,TRBJ2-7,SVSSQGAYEQY
many,TRBV29-1,TRBJ2-3,SVEAPTDTQY
many,TRBV30,TRBJ2-7,AWSVVGMSYEQY
many,TRBV27,TRBJ2-5,ASSPVHTVPQETQY
many,TRBV29-1,TRBJ2-7,SARTGPYEQY
NA,TRBV5-1,TRBJ1-1,ASSPRTGGVTEAF
few,TRBV30,TRBJ2-7,AWSPGLAHEQY
NA,TRBV12-3/TRBV12-4,TRBJ2-2,ASQTDSKSGRGPLTGELF
few,TRBV20-1,TRBJ2-7,SARDRPSGKNYEQY
few,TRBV13,TRBJ1-1,ASSPGRGQNTEAF
NA,TRBV4-2,TRBJ2-7,ASSQDLDLNYEQY
NA,TRBV9,TRBJ1-1,ASSVEGGMNTEAF
few,TRBV19,TRBJ1-2,ASSIKTNNYGYT
few,TRBV2,TRBJ1-5,ASSEDPSTEPQH
NA,TRBV3-1,TRBJ2-3,ASSQDNGRASTDTQY
few,TRBV27,TRBJ2-1,ASGDWNEQF
NA,TRBV5-1,TRBJ2-7,ASSSTESYEQY
NA,TRBV29-1,TRBJ2-2,SVEALAGSPGELF
NA,TRBV11-2,TRBJ2-3,ASSLPFSTDTQY
few,TRBV28,TRBJ1-2,ASSSAPGGVSSNYGYT
many,TRBV14,TRBJ2-4,ASSHLADMIQY
NA,TRBV27,TRBJ2-7,ASSLPGQGFYEQY
many,TRBV19,TRBJ2-7,ASSIDRTYEQY
NA,TRBV6-5,TRBJ2-7,ASSYEKNTGSYEQY
NA,TRBV6-5,TRBJ2-3,ASSPRTGRNTQY
many,TRBV9,TRBJ2-2,ASSVNRRQENTGELF
few,TRBV20-1,TRBJ1-1,SARDSPGRTEAF
NA,TRBV7-9,TRBJ2-7,ASGLELVNEQY
many,TRBV6-5,TRBJ2-3,ASSVGGTQY
few,TRBV3-1,TRBJ2-5,ASSPSIRRTTQETQY
few,TRBV20-1,TRBJ2-3,SAKIGLAGGPPINDLTDTQY
many,TRBV9,TRBJ2-7,ASSPGQISYEQY